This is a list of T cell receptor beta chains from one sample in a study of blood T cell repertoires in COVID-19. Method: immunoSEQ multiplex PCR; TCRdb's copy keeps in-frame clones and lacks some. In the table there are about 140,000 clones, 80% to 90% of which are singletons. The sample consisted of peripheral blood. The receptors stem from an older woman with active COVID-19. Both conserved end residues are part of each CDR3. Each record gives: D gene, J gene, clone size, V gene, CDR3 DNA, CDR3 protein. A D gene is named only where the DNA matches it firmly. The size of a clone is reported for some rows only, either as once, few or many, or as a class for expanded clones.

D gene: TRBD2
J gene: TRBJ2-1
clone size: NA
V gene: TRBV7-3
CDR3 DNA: TGTGCCAGCAGCTCCAATAGCGGGGCAAGACACAATGAGCAGTTCTTC
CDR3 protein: CASSSNSGARHNEQFF

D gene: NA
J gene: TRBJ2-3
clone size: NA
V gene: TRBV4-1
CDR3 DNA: TGCGCCAGCAGCCCGTCCCTCGGTGTAGATACGCAGTATTTT
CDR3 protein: CASSPSLGVDTQYF

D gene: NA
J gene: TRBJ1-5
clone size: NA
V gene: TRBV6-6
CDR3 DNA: TGTGCCAGCAGTTACCCAGGGTCAGGGAGCAATCAGCCCCAGCATTTT
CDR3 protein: CASSYPGSGSNQPQHF

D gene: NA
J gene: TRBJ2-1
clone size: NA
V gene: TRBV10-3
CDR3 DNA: TGTGCCATCAGTGAGTCGGCGACTGGGGCTCGCAATGAGCAGTTCTTC
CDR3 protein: CAISESATGARNEQFF

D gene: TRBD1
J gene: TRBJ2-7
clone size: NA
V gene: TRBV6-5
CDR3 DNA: TGTGCCAGCAGTTTCCGAGGGGGCAGGGGGCAGACAGAGCAGTACTTC
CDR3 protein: CASSFRGGRGQTEQYF

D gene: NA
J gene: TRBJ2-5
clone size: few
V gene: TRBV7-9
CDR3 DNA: TGTGCCAGCAGCTCGGGACTGAAAGAGACCCAGTACTTC
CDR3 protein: CASSSGLKETQYF

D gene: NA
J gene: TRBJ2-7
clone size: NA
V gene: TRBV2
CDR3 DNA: TGTGCCAGCAGTAACAGCTACGAGCAGTACTTC
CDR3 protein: CASSNSYEQYF

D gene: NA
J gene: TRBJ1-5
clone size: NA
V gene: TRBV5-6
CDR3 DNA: TGTGCCAGCAGCTTGGGGATTGGACAGTTTAATCAGCCCCAGCATTTT
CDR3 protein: CASSLGIGQFNQPQHF

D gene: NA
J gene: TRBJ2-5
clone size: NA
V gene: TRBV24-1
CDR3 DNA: TGTGCCACCAGTGAGGCTCCCTCCCCAGAGACCCAGTACTTC
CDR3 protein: CATSEAPSPETQYF

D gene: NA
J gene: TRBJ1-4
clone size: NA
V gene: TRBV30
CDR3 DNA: TGTGCCTGGAGTCGCTCTTCCTGGGCCATGGGCGAAAAACTGTTTTTT
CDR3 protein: CAWSRSSWAMGEKLFF

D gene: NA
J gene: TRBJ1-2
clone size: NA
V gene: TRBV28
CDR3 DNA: TGTGCCAGCAGTCGACGGGGGGCAGGGGGCTACACCTTC
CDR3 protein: CASSRRGAGGYTF

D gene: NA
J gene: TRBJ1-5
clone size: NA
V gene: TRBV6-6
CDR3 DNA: TGTGCCAGCAGTTATTCTGGAGCGGGCAATCAGCCCCAGCATTTT
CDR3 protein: CASSYSGAGNQPQHF

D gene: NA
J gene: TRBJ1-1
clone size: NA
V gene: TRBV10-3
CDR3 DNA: TGTGCCATCAGTGTAGACACAAACACTGAAGCTTTCTTT
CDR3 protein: CAISVDTNTEAFF

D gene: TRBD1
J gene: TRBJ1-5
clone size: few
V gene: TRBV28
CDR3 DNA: TGTGCCAGCAGTTTCGCCGACAGGGGTCAGCCCCAGCATTTT
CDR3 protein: CASSFADRGQPQHF

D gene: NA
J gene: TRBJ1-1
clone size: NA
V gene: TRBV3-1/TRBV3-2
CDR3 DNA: TGTGCCAGCAGCCTCAGGGGTACTGAAGCTTTCTTT
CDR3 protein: CASSLRGTEAFF

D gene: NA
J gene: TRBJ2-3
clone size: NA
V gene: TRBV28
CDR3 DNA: TGTGCCAGCAGTTTCGGCGGAAGCACAGATACGCAGTATTTT
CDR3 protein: CASSFGGSTDTQYF

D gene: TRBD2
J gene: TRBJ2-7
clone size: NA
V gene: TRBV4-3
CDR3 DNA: TGCGCCAGCAGCCAAGGAGCGGGAGGGCCCTACGAGCAGTACTTC
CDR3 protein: CASSQGAGGPYEQYF

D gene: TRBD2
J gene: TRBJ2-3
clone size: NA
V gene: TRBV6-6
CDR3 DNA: TGTGCCAGCAGACTAGCGGGAGAAAGTGGCACAGATACGCAGTATTTT
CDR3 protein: CASRLAGESGTDTQYF

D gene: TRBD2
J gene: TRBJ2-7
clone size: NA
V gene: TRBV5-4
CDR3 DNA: TGTGCCAGCAGCTTCGGAGCGGGAGCGTTCTACGAGCAGTACTTC
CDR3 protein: CASSFGAGAFYEQYF

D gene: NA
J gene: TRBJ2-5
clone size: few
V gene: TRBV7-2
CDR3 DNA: TGTGCCAGCAGCCGGGGGTTCGAGGGTGCGACCCAGTACTTC
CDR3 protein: CASSRGFEGATQYF

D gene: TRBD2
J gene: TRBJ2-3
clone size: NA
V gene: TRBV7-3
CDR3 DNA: TGTGCCAGCAGCTTAAGGGGACTAGCGGGAGCAGATACGCAGTATTTT
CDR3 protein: CASSLRGLAGADTQYF

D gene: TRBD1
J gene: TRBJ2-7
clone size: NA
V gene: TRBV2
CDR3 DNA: TGTGCCAGCAGTGAAGAGTGGGACAGGTACCCCTACGAGCAGTACTTC
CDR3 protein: CASSEEWDRYPYEQYF

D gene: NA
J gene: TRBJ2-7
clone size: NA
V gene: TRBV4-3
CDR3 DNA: TGCGCCAGCAGCCAAGCCCGGGACTTTCCCGGCTTAAACTACGAGCAGTACTTC
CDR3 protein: CASSQARDFPGLNYEQYF

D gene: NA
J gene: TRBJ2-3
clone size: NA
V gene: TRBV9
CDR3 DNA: TGTGCCAGCAGCGTAGGGGGAGGTATTCCAGGCACAGATACGCAGTATTTT
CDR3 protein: CASSVGGGIPGTDTQYF

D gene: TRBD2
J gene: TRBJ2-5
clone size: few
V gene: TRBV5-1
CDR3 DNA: TGCGCCAGCACCAACGGCCAGCTAGCGGGAGGACAAGAGACCCAGTACTTC
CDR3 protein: CASTNGQLAGGQETQYF

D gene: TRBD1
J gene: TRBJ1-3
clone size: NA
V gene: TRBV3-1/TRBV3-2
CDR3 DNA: TGTGCCAGCAGCACCAACACAGGGGGCCTTGGAAACACCATATATTTT
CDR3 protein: CASSTNTGGLGNTIYF

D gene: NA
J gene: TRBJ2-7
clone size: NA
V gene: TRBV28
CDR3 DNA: TGTGCCAGCTCCTCCGGAATGGCCAAGGGGAAGTACTTC
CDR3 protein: CASSSGMAKGKYF

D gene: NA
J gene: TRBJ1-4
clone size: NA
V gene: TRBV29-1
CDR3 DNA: TGCAGCGTTGAACGCGACAGCGCACAGGGAAAACTGTTTTTT
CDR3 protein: CSVERDSAQGKLFF

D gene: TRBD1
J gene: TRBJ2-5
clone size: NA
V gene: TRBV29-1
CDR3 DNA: TGCAGCGCCGACAGGGACCAAGAGACCCAGTACTTC
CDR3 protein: CSADRDQETQYF

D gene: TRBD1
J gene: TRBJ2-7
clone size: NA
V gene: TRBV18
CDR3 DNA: TGTGCCAGCTCCCCTTCTTCGGTGACAGGGCAAGAGCAGTACTTC
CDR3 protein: CASSPSSVTGQEQYF

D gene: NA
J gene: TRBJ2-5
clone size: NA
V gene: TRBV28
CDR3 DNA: TGTGCCAGCAGCTCCTCCGGGACACCCAGGGCAGAGACCCAGTACTTC
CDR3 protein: CASSSSGTPRAETQYF

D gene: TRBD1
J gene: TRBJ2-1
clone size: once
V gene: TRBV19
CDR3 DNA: TGTGCCAGTAAAAATCCGCGGACAGGGTATAGTGAGCAGTTCTTC
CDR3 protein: CASKNPRTGYSEQFF

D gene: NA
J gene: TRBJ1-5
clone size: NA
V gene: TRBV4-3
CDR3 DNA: TGCGCCAGCAGCCTAGAAGTATCAGGTGATCAGCCCCAGCATTTT
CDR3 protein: CASSLEVSGDQPQHF

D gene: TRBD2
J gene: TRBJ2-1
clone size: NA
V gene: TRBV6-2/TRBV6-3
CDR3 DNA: TGTGCCAGCAGCCCCAGCGGGAGGTTCTACAATGAGCAGTTCTTC
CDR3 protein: CASSPSGRFYNEQFF

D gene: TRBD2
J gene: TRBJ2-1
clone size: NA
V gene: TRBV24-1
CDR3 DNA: TGTGCCACCAGTGATTTTAGCAGCGGGAGGGATAGCTCCTACAATGAGCAGTTCTTC
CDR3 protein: CATSDFSSGRDSSYNEQFF

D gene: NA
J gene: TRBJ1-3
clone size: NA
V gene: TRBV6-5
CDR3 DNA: TGTGCCATCCGCGAGGCGGGGGGATACACCATATATTTT
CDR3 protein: CAIREAGGYTIYF

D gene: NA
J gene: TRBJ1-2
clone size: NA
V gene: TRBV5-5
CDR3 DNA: TGTGCCAGCAGCTTGGAAGGGAGAGGCGGCTACACCTTC
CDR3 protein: CASSLEGRGGYTF

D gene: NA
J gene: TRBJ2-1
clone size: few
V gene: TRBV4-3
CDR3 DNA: TGCGCCAGCAGCCAGACTTTAGCGGAGAGCTCCTACAATGAGCAGTTCTTC
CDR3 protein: CASSQTLAESSYNEQFF

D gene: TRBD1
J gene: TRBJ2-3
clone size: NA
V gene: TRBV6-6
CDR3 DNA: TGTGCCAGCAGTCTCCCCGGGACAGGGGATGTCGCAGATACGCAGTATTTT
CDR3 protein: CASSLPGTGDVADTQYF